This TCR beta chain appears in the sequencing data of a study of T cell repertoires in cytomegalovirus infection. Study-wide context: An indication of both CMV infection and matching HLA type came from public TCR beta signatures. Broader study findings: Clonotypes of TCR beta that were HLA-C-restricted and CMV-specific dominated the ex vivo response. CMV carriers with the relevant HLA were identified by cumulative public TCR beta family frequency.

Each CDR3 protein is one row after TCRdb ran MiXCR on the reads. This sample yields under 200,000 distinct CDR3 sequences, of which about a tenth are seen a single time; approximately 4.2% belongs to the top ten. This clonotype was detected ten times or more. Antigen specificity is unknown. CDR1 and CDR2 from the germline V gene are SGHTA and FQGNSA. This CDR3 is built from 14 residues. V gave up 5 bases and J gave up 5 bases, with 15 bases separating them. The chain couples TRBV7-2 to TRBJ2-5; D gene unclear. Sequencing was carried out using PBMCs. The clonotype was recovered from a human donor in good health (CMV status not recorded). Some clones in this sample may be carry-over from other donors' samples. The CDR3 spells CASSQSPDGETQYF. CDR3 bases: TGTGCCAGCAGCCAAAGCCCGGACGGGGAGACCCAGTACTTC.